This TCR beta chain was recorded in a study of OX40 agonist ivuxolimab in advanced cancers. On the study more broadly: Enrolled patients in dose escalation had cancers that were hepatocellular carcinoma, melanoma, renal cell or head and neck cancer. A male proportion of 70% to 90% was recorded, with mean age roughly 60 years and range roughly 23 to 79. Of the patients, three showed partial responses, one with hepatocellular carcinoma and two with cutaneous melanoma. Points from the study as a whole: Not determined was the antigen specificity of the expanded peripheral T cells.

Libraries were prepared by immunoSEQ multiplex PCR; TCRdb keeps only in-frame clonotypes and omits some of them. The sample gives about 69,000 clones, 89% of which show up once; around 4.1% is in the top ten. CDR3 length: 14 amino acids. Germline V gene data show CDR1 as SGHVS and CDR2 as FQNEAQ. V lost 6 bases and J lost 9, with 17 bases in between. A word on this clone: Its antigen remains unknown.

The chain recombines TRBV7-8 with TRBJ1-4; D is undetermined. Source: CD4+ or CD8+ T cells sorted from blood, taken in a trial of the OX40 agonist ivuxolimab. The sequence was collected from an adult with an advanced solid tumor such as melanoma, head and neck, liver or kidney cancer. CDR3 in amino acids: CASSIQTPVKKLFF. CDR3 DNA sequence: TGTGCCAGCAGTATACAGACCCCAGTGAAAAAACTGTTTTTT. The full variable domain, completed using reference TRBV7-8 and TRBJ1-4, is GAGVSQSPRYKVAKRGQDVALRCDPISGHVSLFWYQQALGQGPEFLTYFQNEAQLDKSGLPSDRFFAERPEGSVSTLKIQRTQQEDSAVYLCASSIQTPVKKLFFGSGTQLSVL.